A selection of T cell receptor beta chains follows, all from one sample in a study of blood T cells in healthy people across ages. TCRdb itself ran the 5' RACE reads through MiXCR, one entry per CDR3 protein. The data hold some 1,000,000 distinct CDR3 sequences, with around 25% observed a single time. This sample also appeared in a second study, on T cells of mothers and their children.

What was sequenced was blood. The receptors come from a girl aged 2-10 years in good health. CDR3s include the opening cysteine and the closing phenylalanine or tryptophan. Only some rows state a clone size, as once, few, many or a class for expanded clones.

V gene: TRBV24-1; clone size: NA; CDR3 protein: CAARGTLTDTQYF
V gene: TRBV11-2; clone size: few; CDR3 protein: CASSLRTGPTYNEQFF
V gene: TRBV6-1; clone size: few; CDR3 protein: CASSEETYGYTF
V gene: TRBV2; clone size: NA; CDR3 protein: CASSTGTDPLGYTF
V gene: TRBV7-2; clone size: few; CDR3 protein: CASSTPGTGGWEQYF
V gene: TRBV7-2; clone size: few; CDR3 protein: CASSLKGIYGNEQFF
V gene: TRBV29-1; clone size: few; CDR3 protein: CSVGQGTYEQYF
V gene: TRBV6-2/TRBV6-3; clone size: NA; CDR3 protein: CASSYLASETQYF
V gene: TRBV20-1; clone size: NA; CDR3 protein: CSAPIRLADYQETQYF
V gene: TRBV29-1; clone size: NA; CDR3 protein: CSVVLSGSPTEAFF